A single sample gave rise to the 26 T cell receptor beta chains below, sequenced in a study of vaccination and CD4 T cells after COVID-19. An Oncomine TCR Beta short-read assay was used to sequence the DNA from cultured CD4+ T cells. TCRdb itself ran the PCR reads through MiXCR, one entry per CDR3 protein. Of about 3,800 distinct CDR3 sequences in the sample, about 15% were seen once. What these receptors recognize is not known. Treatment indicated: roughly 11-day PBMC culture with coronavirus spike peptide pools or control peptides (ViraFEST assay). Source material: CD4+ T cells from blood, cultured in vitro. The origin of the receptors is a human donor who had recovered from COVID-19.

This clonotype was detected a few times. The V call is TRBV12-3 or TRBV12-4, the J call TRBJ1-2, with 9 nucleotides matching TRBD1. V was pared by 3 bases and J by 14 bases, with 16 bases of the junction left unmatched. CDR3 length: 15 residues. For the CDR3, the DNA is TGTGCCAGCAGTTTCTCAGAGGCACAGGGGGCGCGTCGGACCTTC. This translates into CASSFSEAQGARRTF.

This clonotype was detected a few times. The J gene is TRBJ1-3, the V gene TRBV6-1; 9 bases map to TRBD1. V shed 6 bases, J shed 1 base, and the junction held 10 bases outside the gene matches. The germline gives CDR1 MNHNS, CDR2 SASEGT. The CDR3 contains 17 residues. The CDR3 region has the DNA TGTGCCAGCAGCATAACAGGGGGCGTAGGATCTGGAAACACCATATATTTT. It encodes CASSITGGVGSGNTIYF.

The table lists this clonotype with a few counts. CDR3 bases: TGTGCCACCGACCGGGGTGGGGGGGGTTCCTACAATGAGCAGTTCTTC. It encodes CATDRGGGGSYNEQFF. The chain carries TRBV15 and TRBJ2-1; 7 bases are a match to TRBD2. This CDR3 has 16 amino acids. V shed 8 bases and J 1 base; nucleotides not matched to a gene: 11. Germline V gene data show CDR1 as LNHNV and CDR2 as YYDKDF (reference sequence). Full variable domain (remainder filled in from reference TRBV15 and TRBJ2-1): DAMVIQNPRYQVTQFGKPVTLSCSQTLNHNVMYWYQQKSSQAPKLLFHYYDKDFNNEADTPDNFQSRRPNTSFCFLDIRSPGLGDTAMYLCATDRGGGGSYNEQFFGPGTRLTVL.

The chain has TRBV12-3 or TRBV12-4 and TRBJ2-7; the match to TRBD1 covers 8 bases. CDR3 size: 12 residues. V lost 5 bases to trimming and J lost 6 bases; unmatched junction nucleotides: 3. The CDR3 loop reads CASSPDRGEQYF. The CDR3 region has the DNA TGTGCCAGCAGTCCCGACAGGGGCGAGCAGTACTTC.

This clonotype is termed medium-sized. DNA for the CDR3: TGTGCCAGCAGTTTACGACGGAGCCTAGGACCCCTCCACTTT. Its translation: CASSLRRSLGPLHF. The gene calls are TRBV27 and TRBJ1-6; D unclear. The CDR3 has 14 residues. CDR1 is MNHEY and CDR2 is SMNVEV in the germline V gene (reference sequence). Trimming stripped 2 bases from V and 12 bases from J, with 14 bases between.

This clonotype appeared a few times. The rearrangement uses TRBV29-1 and TRBJ2-1; no definite D call. CDR1 and CDR2 (germline): SQVTM, ANQGSEA. CDR3 length: 15 amino acids. Trimming stripped 3 bases from V and 3 bases from J, with 15 bases between. The DNA for the CDR3 is TGCAGCGTTGAGGGCTTTGGGGTACTCTACAATGAGCAGTTCTTC. It specifies CSVEGFGVLYNEQFF.

This clonotype was picked up a small number of times. The V call is TRBV19, the J call TRBJ1-2; D is unclear. With 3 bases removed from V and 4 bases from J, the gap between germline ends came to 15 bases. The V gene's germline CDR1 is LNHDA and CDR2 SQIVND (reference sequence). The CDR3 loop spans 15 amino acids. The CDR3 sequence is CASSMGPGSTYGYTF. In nucleotides, the CDR3 is TGTGCCAGTAGTATGGGCCCCGGGAGTACCTATGGCTACACCTTC.

This clonotype was seen only a few times. V gene TRBV30 combines with J gene TRBJ2-7, with 7 bases fitting TRBD1. Germline V gene lookup returns CDR1 GTSNPN and CDR2 SVGIG (reference sequence). The CDR3 is made up of 15 amino acids. The V segment lost 1 base and the J segment 6 bases; nucleotides outside the gene matches: 12. In DNA form, the CDR3 reads TGTGCCTGGAGTGCCAAATCGACAGGGTTTGGCGAGCAGTACTTC. It translates to CAWSAKSTGFGEQYF.

This clonotype is categorized as medium-sized. The gene calls are TRBV6-1 and TRBJ1-5; the D is unclear. CDR3 length: 12 residues. Germline V lookup: CDR1 MNHNS, CDR2 SASEGT. With 3 bases removed from V and 7 bases from J, the gap between germline ends came to 7 bases. This chain's CDR3 is CASSEIRQPQHF. The DNA for the CDR3 is TGTGCCAGCAGTGAGATAAGGCAGCCCCAGCATTTT.

The V call is TRBV2, the J call TRBJ2-1; D is unresolved. The CDR3 totals 11 residues. V lost 1 base and J 10 bases, leaving 5 bases between the germline ends. The germline gives CDR1 SNHLY, CDR2 FYNNEI. As DNA, the CDR3 is TGTGCCAGCAGTGAAGTAAGGGAGCAGTTCTTC. It specifies CASSEVREQFF.

This rearrangement joins TRBV7-2 to TRBJ2-3, with 7 bases fitting TRBD2. The CDR3 spans 14 residues. V lost 7 bases to trimming and J lost 1 base; unmatched junction nucleotides: 5. Germline V gene sequence: CDR1 SGHTA, CDR2 FQGNSA. CDR3 sequence: CASTPGGGTDTQYF. The CDR3 region has the DNA TGTGCCAGCACCCCTGGGGGGGGCACAGATACGCAGTATTTT.

This clonotype was seen more than once but under ten times. The rearrangement joins TRBV15 to TRBJ2-7; TRBD2 is a possible D gene (5 bases). Trimming stripped 5 bases from V and 6 bases from J, with 14 bases between. Germline CDR1 LNHNV, CDR2 YYDKDF (reference sequence). This CDR3 spans 13 amino acids. CDR3 in DNA: TGTGCCACCAGCTTGGACTTTCGACGCGAGCAGTACTTC. This codes for CATSLDFRREQYF.

This clonotype was observed a handful of times. The chain recombines TRBV7-9 with TRBJ1-1, with a possible D match to TRBD1 (6 bases). V was clipped by 5 bases and J by 3 bases, with 22 bases between them. CDR1 and CDR2 (germline): SEHNR, FQNEAQ (reference sequence). The CDR3 is 17 residues long. DNA of the CDR3: TGTGCCAGCAGCCGGGGACAACCCGGGAGAGGAGACACTGAAGCTTTCTTT. It specifies CASSRGQPGRGDTEAFF.

The chain recombines TRBV5-4 with TRBJ2-7; 7 nucleotides line up with TRBD2. Germline CDR1 reads SGHNT; CDR2 reads YYREEE (reference sequence). After removal of 0 bases from V and 9 bases from J, the junction contained 6 bases not matched to a gene. This CDR3 spans 13 amino acids. The CDR3 loop is CASSLAGGGGQYF. CDR3 DNA: TGTGCCAGCAGCTTGGCGGGGGGTGGAGGGCAGTACTTC.

The rearrangement uses TRBV3-1 and TRBJ2-3, with no clear D. V lost 2 bases and J lost 6, with 12 bases in between. CDR1 and CDR2 (germline): LGHDT, YNNKEL (reference sequence). There are 14 residues in the CDR3. The CDR3 sequence is CASSQNPGRDTQYF. The CDR3 nucleotides read TGTGCCAGCAGCCAAAACCCCGGACGCGATACGCAGTATTTT.

This clonotype was counted a few times. The rearrangement links TRBV12-3 or TRBV12-4 to TRBJ1-6, with a tentative D call TRBD1 (6 bases). Trimming pared 5 bases from V and 7 bases from J, leaving 18 bases between. This CDR3 contains 16 residues. The CDR3 is CASSLGTPYPNSPLHF. The CDR3 DNA sequence: TGTGCCAGCAGTCTCGGGACACCTTACCCCAATTCACCCCTCCACTTT.

This chain uses TRBV9 with TRBJ2-7; no reliable D call. Between the trimmed V and J ends, which lost 6 bases and 5 bases, there was a span of 12 bases. The CDR3 loop spans 12 amino acids. Per germline, CDR1 SGDLS and CDR2 YYNGEE. CDR3 sequence (DNA): TGTGCCAGCACCACGTTTGAGAACGAGCAGTACTTC. As protein: CASTTFENEQYF. The full variable domain, in which reference TRBV9 and TRBJ2-7 provide the parts outside the CDR3, is DSGVTQTPKHLITATGQRVTLRCSPRSGDLSVYWYQQSLDQGLQFLIQYYNGEERAKGNILERFSAQQFPDLHSELNLSSLELGDSALYFCASTTFENEQYFGPGTRLTVT.

By proportion, this clonotype is medium-sized. J is TRBJ1-1 and V is TRBV5-8, with D possibly being TRBD1 (6 bases). The V end lost 3 bases, the J end lost 5 bases, and 14 bases lay between the germline ends. Germline-derived CDR1 and CDR2 are SGHTS and YDEGEE. The CDR3 runs 14 residues. CDR3 sequence reads: CASSWGRGWTEAFF. The CDR3 DNA sequence: TGTGCCAGCAGCTGGGGGCGGGGGTGGACTGAAGCTTTCTTT.

The gene calls are TRBV7-3 and TRBJ2-2; the match to TRBD1 covers 9 bases. This CDR3 has 16 amino acids. CDR1 SGHTA and CDR2 FQGTGA come from the germline V gene. The V gene end was trimmed by 5 bases and the J gene end by 0 bases; junction bases not matched to a gene: 4. CDR3 loop: CASSSRTGANTGELFF. The CDR3 coding sequence is TGTGCCAGCAGCAGCAGGACAGGGGCGAACACCGGGGAGCTGTTTTTT.

The chain has TRBV5-1 and TRBJ2-3; maybe TRBD1 (5 bases). Per the germline V gene, CDR1 is SGHRS and CDR2 is YFSETQ. This CDR3 region has 13 residues. The V and J ends lost 3 bases and 3 bases respectively, with 8 bases between them. The CDR3 DNA reads TGCGCCAGCAGCTCACAGGTGACAGATACGCAGTATTTT. It encodes CASSSQVTDTQYF.

There are a few counts of this clonotype. The genes are TRBV5-1 and TRBJ2-5, with a weak D call TRBD1 (5 bases). The CDR3 covers 13 residues. V lost 3 bases to trimming and J lost 1 base, with 7 bases between them. Germline lookup yields CDR1 SGHRS and CDR2 YFSETQ. CDR3 coding DNA: TGCGCCAGCAGCTCTGGGGCCCAAGAGACCCAGTACTTC. This sequence encodes CASSSGAQETQYF.

This clonotype showed up just a few times. V usage is TRBV11-1 and J usage is TRBJ2-7; TRBD2 aligns across 9 bases. This CDR3 is built from 15 residues. Germline lookup yields CDR1 SGHAT and CDR2 FQDESV (reference sequence). V dropped 0 bases and J dropped 3; count of bases not matched to a gene: 3. The CDR3 DNA reads as TGTGCCAGCAGCTTAGCGTCTAGCGGGGTCTACGAGCAGTACTTC. Its protein product is CASSLASSGVYEQYF.

This clonotype was seen a few times. This sequence joins TRBV11-3 and TRBJ1-4; the D is unclear. CDR1 SGHNT and CDR2 YENEEA come from the germline V gene. The CDR3 covers 16 residues. Between the trimmed V and J ends, which lost 8 bases and 0 bases, there was a span of 16 bases. CDR3: CASYSGGTATNEKLFF. In DNA, the CDR3 is TGTGCCAGCTATTCAGGCGGAACTGCAACTAATGAAAAACTGTTTTTT.

The genes are TRBV19 and TRBJ2-1; tentative D call: TRBD1 (6 bases). The CDR3 covers 15 residues. Germline CDR1 is LNHDA and CDR2 is SQIVND (reference sequence). Trimming pared 6 bases from V and 0 bases from J, leaving 12 bases between. In DNA, the CDR3 is TGTGCCAGTAGGACTCAGGGGCCCTCCTACAATGAGCAGTTCTTC. It codes for CASRTQGPSYNEQFF.

This clonotype counts as medium-sized. The chain couples TRBV11-2 to TRBJ2-5, with 8 bases matching TRBD2. Germline CDR1 is SGHAT and CDR2 is FQNNGV. The CDR3 is 15 residues long. The V gene end was trimmed by 5 bases and the J gene end by 4 bases; junction bases not matched to a gene: 9. The CDR3 here is CASSPGGTRTETQYF. DNA of the CDR3: TGTGCCAGCAGCCCCGGCGGGACTAGAACAGAGACCCAGTACTTC.

There are a few counts of this clonotype. The chain is built from TRBV20-1 and TRBJ1-1; TRBD1 is a possible D gene (6 bases). This CDR3 has 15 amino acids. The ends were cut back, 6 bases at V and 0 bases at J, with 17 bases in the middle. Germline assignment: CDR1 DFQATT and CDR2 SNEGSKA (reference sequence). The CDR3 DNA reads TGCAGTGCCCAAGAATGGGGGCCCCTGAACACTGAAGCTTTCTTT. Residues: CSAQEWGPLNTEAFF.